The clone carrying this T cell receptor (beta chain) was picked up many times. Its antigen is as yet unknown. TCRdb fed the 5' RACE reads into MiXCR, producing one record per CDR3 protein. The sample holds 350,000 or so distinct CDR3 sequences, roughly 8% seen once. This entry is derived from a study of CD8 T cells in ankylosing spondylitis. Per the germline V gene, CDR1 is SGHRS and CDR2 is YFSETQ. The V end lost 0 bases, the J end lost 14 bases, and 21 bases lay between the germline ends. The CDR3 is 16 residues long. General study points: In the blood and synovial fluid of reactive arthritis, some motif variants had been previously reported. What appeared characteristic of ankylosing spondylitis blood was a TCR beta motif of eight highly homologous variants.

The material sequenced was blood, either unsorted or a sorted T cell fraction (not recorded which). This sequence originates from a male donor with ankylosing spondylitis. The chain combines TRBV5-1 with TRBJ1-6; D is undetermined. The CDR3 DNA follows: TGCGCCAGCAGCTTGGAGATTGCGACGCAAGGGATATCCCTCCACTTT. Residues: CASSLEIATQGISLHF.